The 29 T cell receptor beta chains reported below all come from one sample, sequenced in a study of shared clonotypes between healthy human individuals. Libraries were prepared by immunoSEQ multiplex PCR; TCRdb keeps only in-frame clonotypes and omits some of them. The table records 2 million or so clones, 90% to 95% of them present only once. The specimen sequenced was naive CD4+ T cells sorted from blood. The subset was: CD45RA+ positively selected. These receptors were obtained from a man in his late teens or twenties in good health.

The V and J genes are TRBV7-2 and TRBJ2-7, with a possible D match to TRBD2 (6 bases). CDR1 and CDR2 (germline): SGHTA, FQGNSA. CDR3 length: 14 residues. Trimming removed 2 bases at V and 0 bases at J, with 8 bases between. Here the CDR3 reads CASSLWGDSYEQYF. CDR3 coding DNA: TGTGCCAGCAGCTTATGGGGGGACTCCTACGAGCAGTACTTC. The full variable domain, in which reference TRBV7-2 and TRBJ2-7 provide the parts outside the CDR3, is GAGVSQSPSNKVTEKGKDVELRCDPISGHTALYWYRQSLGQGLEFLIYFQGNSAPDKSGLPSDRFSAERTGGSVSTLTIQRTQQEDSAVYLCASSLWGDSYEQYFGPGTRLTVT.

To note about this clone: The sample holds other DNA sequences that translate to the same CDR3. The chain recombines TRBV4-3 with TRBJ1-5; no clear D. This CDR3 spans 13 amino acids. With 1 base removed from V and 4 bases from J, the gap between germline ends came to 5 bases. Germline V gives CDR1 LGHNA, CDR2 YSLEER. The CDR3 coding sequence is TGCGCCAGCAGCCAAGGTCTAAATCAGCCCCAGCATTTT. It translates to CASSQGLNQPQHF.

The chain links TRBV11-2 to TRBJ2-3, with unresolved D. The CDR3 sequence is 13 residues long. V dropped 1 base and J dropped 4 bases, with 6 bases sitting between them. From germline, CDR1 is SGHAT and CDR2 FQNNGV. CDR3 nucleotides: TGTGCCAGCAGCTTAGCCAGCTCAGATACGCAGTATTTT. Its protein is CASSLASSDTQYF.

V gene TRBV27 combines with J gene TRBJ1-1; no clear D. From germline, CDR1 is MNHEY and CDR2 SMNVEV (reference sequence). V was shortened by 8 bases and J by 8 bases, with 12 bases between the two germline ends. The CDR3 extends over 11 amino acids. The CDR3 nucleotides read TGTGCCAGCCCCGCTGACCGAGAAGCTTTCTTT. The encoded protein is CASPADREAFF.

Comments on this clone: The identical CDR3 is also encoded by other nucleotide sequences in the sample. The chain uses TRBV10-3 and TRBJ2-3, with D tentatively TRBD1 or TRBD2 (5 bases each). Looked up from germline, CDR1 is ENHRY and CDR2 is SYGVKD. V was trimmed by 3 bases and J by 9 bases, leaving 10 bases between them. This CDR3 is built from 12 residues. CDR3 DNA: TGTGCCATCAGTGACGGGGCTGACACGCAGTATTTT. Its translation: CAISDGADTQYF.

V gene TRBV7-9 combines with J gene TRBJ1-5; weak D call: TRBD1 (5 bases). The CDR3 sequence is 14 residues long. Germline V gives CDR1 SEHNR, CDR2 FQNEAQ (reference sequence). The ends were cut back, 5 bases at V and 5 bases at J, with 13 bases in the middle. The DNA of the CDR3 is TGTGCCAGCAGCCGAATGACAGACTATCAGCCCCAGCATTTT. Translated, it gives CASSRMTDYQPQHF.

The chain carries TRBV18 and TRBJ1-2; the match to TRBD1 covers 10 bases. This CDR3 is 18 amino acids long. Looked up from germline, CDR1 is KGHSH and CDR2 is LQKENI. V lost 1 base to trimming and J lost 3 bases; unmatched junction nucleotides: 11. In DNA form, the CDR3 reads TGTGCCAGCTCACCACGAAAGGGGGGACAGGGGAACGACTATGGCTACACCTTC. Amino acid sequence: CASSPRKGGQGNDYGYTF.

This chain joins TRBV6-6 and TRBJ1-1; TRBD1 agrees at 9 bases. The CDR3 is 15 amino acids. Per germline, CDR1 MNHNY and CDR2 SVGAGI (reference sequence). Unmatched junction bases numbered 4, after V lost 0 bases and J lost 5 bases. DNA of the CDR3: TGTGCCAGCAGTTACTCTTCGGGACAGGGTACTGAAGCTTTCTTT. Translating gives CASSYSSGQGTEAFF.

This chain links TRBV10-3 with TRBJ2-5; unclear D gene. The CDR3 is 14 residues long. V was shortened by 0 bases and J by 5 bases, with 10 bases between the two germline ends. CDR1 is ENHRY, CDR2 SYGVKD, per germline. This CDR3 is CAISESGSAETQYF. CDR3 nucleotides: TGTGCCATCAGTGAGTCGGGCTCCGCGGAGACCCAGTACTTC.

The sample holds one count of this clone. The chain has TRBV5-1 and TRBJ2-7, with 9 bases lining up with TRBD1. The CDR3 loop spans 14 amino acids. From germline, CDR1 is SGHRS and CDR2 YFSETQ. The V segment lost 4 bases and the J segment 2 bases; nucleotides outside the gene matches: 4. The CDR3 loop is CASSRDRETYEQYF. The CDR3, as DNA: TGCGCCAGCAGCAGGGACAGGGAGACCTACGAGCAGTACTTC.

The genes are TRBV9 and TRBJ2-2; TRBD2 matches at 12 bases. Trimming took 0 bases from V and 1 from J; bases not matched to a gene: 4. The CDR3 is 18 amino acids. The V gene's germline CDR1 is SGDLS and CDR2 YYNGEE. The CDR3 sequence is CASSVGGLAGLNTGELFF. The CDR3 coding sequence is TGTGCCAGCAGCGTAGGTGGACTAGCGGGACTGAACACCGGGGAGCTGTTTTTT. Using reference TRBV9 and TRBJ2-2 for the parts outside the CDR3, the full variable domain is DSGVTQTPKHLITATGQRVTLRCSPRSGDLSVYWYQQSLDQGLQFLIQYYNGEERAKGNILERFSAQQFPDLHSELNLSSLELGDSALYFCASSVGGLAGLNTGELFFGEGSRLTVL.

This clone came up once. The V and J genes are TRBV6-5 and TRBJ2-2; 7 nucleotides line up with TRBD2. The CDR3 sequence is 15 residues long. Per germline, CDR1 MNHEY and CDR2 SVGAGI. After removal of 6 bases from V and 6 bases from J, the junction contained 10 bases not matched to a gene. The CDR3 region has the DNA TGTGCCAGCAGACCCCGGGCGGGAGTATCCGGGGAGCTGTTTTTT. This encodes CASRPRAGVSGELFF.

The rearrangement joins TRBV30 to TRBJ1-4; D perhaps matches TRBD1 (5 bases). CDR1 GTSNPN and CDR2 SVGIG come from the germline V gene (reference sequence). Trimming took 5 bases from V and 7 from J, leaving 14 bases between them. This CDR3 has 13 residues. In nucleotides, the CDR3 is TGTGCCTGGTCGGGGGTGGTCCGTGAAAAACTGTTTTTT. This codes for CAWSGVVREKLFF.

This chain joins TRBV28 and TRBJ1-1; 7 bases are shared with TRBD1. V dropped 3 bases and J dropped 5; count of bases not matched to a gene: 12. This CDR3 has 16 residues. Germline assignment: CDR1 MDHEN and CDR2 SYDVKM. CDR3 DNA sequence: TGTGCCAGCAGTTTTCCGCAGGGGGTTGGAGGGACTGAAGCTTTCTTT. This gives the protein CASSFPQGVGGTEAFF. Using reference TRBV28 and TRBJ1-1 for the parts outside the CDR3, the full variable domain is DVKVTQSSRYLVKRTGEKVFLECVQDMDHENMFWYRQDPGLGLRLIYFSYDVKMKEKGDIPEGYSVSREKKERFSLILESASTNQTSMYLCASSFPQGVGGTEAFFGQGTRLTVV.

The gene calls are TRBV28 and TRBJ2-1; 12 bases are shared with TRBD1. The germline V gene has CDR1 MDHEN and CDR2 SYDVKM. CDR3 length: 15 amino acids. Losses at the gene ends were 6 bases for V and 3 bases for J; bases not matched to a gene: 3. As DNA, the CDR3 is TGTGCCAGCAGGGGACAGGGGGCGGGCTACAATGAGCAGTTCTTC. This sequence encodes CASRGQGAGYNEQFF.

The rearrangement links TRBV29-1 to TRBJ2-5; D might be TRBD1 (6 bases). Germline lookup yields CDR1 SQVTM and CDR2 ANQGSEA. The V and J ends lost 7 bases and 7 bases respectively, with 22 bases between them. This CDR3 has 14 residues. In DNA form, the CDR3 reads TGCAGCGGGTACTTACAGGGCCAACCTAGGACCCAGTACTTC. Its protein is CSGYLQGQPRTQYF. Combining the CDR3 with reference TRBV29-1 and TRBJ2-5 gives the whole variable domain SAVISQKPSRDICQRGTSLTIQCQVDSQVTMMFWYRQQPGQSLTLIATANQGSEATYESGFVIDKFPISRPNLTFSTLTVSNMSPEDSSIYLCSGYLQGQPRTQYFGPGTRLLVL.

For this clone: This same CDR3 is encoded by further DNA sequences in the sample. This chain uses TRBV7-9 with TRBJ2-7; no clear D. This CDR3 spans 13 amino acids. The V end lost 1 base, the J end lost 3 bases, and 7 bases lay between the germline ends. CDR1 SEHNR and CDR2 FQNEAQ come from the germline V gene (reference sequence). The CDR3 protein is CASSLGSYYEQYF. The DNA for the CDR3 is TGTGCCAGCAGCTTAGGCTCCTACTACGAGCAGTACTTC.

The J gene is TRBJ1-4, the V gene TRBV7-2; D is ambiguous. Germline loops: CDR1 SGHTA, CDR2 FQGNSA. Trimming took off 4 bases at V and 4 bases at J, with 10 bases between the two ends. CDR3 length: 14 residues. CDR3 region: CASSSRGYNEKLFF. The CDR3 DNA reads TGTGCCAGCAGCTCCCGGGGTTATAATGAAAAACTGTTTTTT.

V usage is TRBV7-9 and J usage is TRBJ1-1; D call uncertain. This CDR3 is 12 amino acids long. The V gene's germline CDR1 is SEHNR and CDR2 FQNEAQ (reference sequence). With 2 bases removed from V and 5 bases from J, the gap between germline ends came to 6 bases. Written as DNA, the CDR3 is TGTGCCAGCAGCTTATGGGGAACTGAAGCTTTCTTT. It yields the protein CASSLWGTEAFF.

As to this clone: In the same sample, other DNA sequences code for this CDR3. The V call is TRBV6-1, the J call TRBJ1-2, with D unclear. Trimming stripped 2 bases from V and 1 base from J, with 5 bases between. The CDR3 is 13 amino acids. Germline loops: CDR1 MNHNS, CDR2 SASEGT. Written as DNA, the CDR3 is TGTGCCAGCAGTGAAAACCGTAACTATGGCTACACCTTC. Translation gives CASSENRNYGYTF.

The chain carries TRBV5-1 and TRBJ1-5; D ambiguous. The germline V gene encodes CDR1 SGHRS and CDR2 YFSETQ. The V end was cut by 3 bases, the J end by 7 bases, with 11 bases between. The CDR3 extends over 13 amino acids. CDR3 region: CASSSTSTQPQHF. In nucleotides, the CDR3 is TGCGCCAGCAGCTCAACCTCTACGCAGCCCCAGCATTTT.

The chain carries TRBV28 and TRBJ2-7, with D perhaps matching TRBD2 (6 bases). The ends were cut back, 5 bases at V and 6 bases at J, with 17 bases in the middle. The V gene's germline CDR1 is MDHEN and CDR2 SYDVKM. This CDR3 comprises 14 residues. CDR3 in amino acids: CASSLLGGRGEQYF. Here the CDR3 DNA reads TGTGCCAGCAGTCTCCTCGGGGGTAGGGGCGAGCAGTACTTC.

The count of this clone is one. The CDR3 sequence is CASSHLTGLAYEQYF. The DNA of the CDR3 is TGTGCCAGCAGCCACCTGACAGGTCTTGCCTACGAGCAGTACTTC. The chain combines TRBV6-6 with TRBJ2-7, with D maybe TRBD1 (6 bases). CDR1 MNHNY and CDR2 SVGAGI come from the germline V gene (reference sequence). The CDR3 is made up of 15 amino acids. V was pared by 6 bases and J by 2 bases, with 17 bases between.

The chain combines TRBV6-1 with TRBJ2-1; 10 nucleotides match TRBD2. CDR3 size: 14 residues. With V trimmed by 3 bases and J by 5 bases, 1 base remained unmatched. Looked up from germline, CDR1 is MNHNS and CDR2 is SASEGT. CDR3 DNA sequence: TGTGCCAGCAGTGAGAGCGGGAGGGACAATGAGCAGTTCTTC. This translates into CASSESGRDNEQFF.

The chain recombines TRBV15 with TRBJ2-7; possibly TRBD1 or TRBD2 for D (5 bases each). The CDR3 sequence is 15 residues long. Germline V CDR1 and CDR2: LNHNV, YYDKDF (reference sequence). V lost 5 bases and J 6 bases, leaving 20 bases between the germline ends. The CDR3 is CATSGLTLGDGEQYF. The CDR3 DNA reads TGTGCCACCAGCGGATTGACATTGGGGGACGGCGAGCAGTACTTC.

This chain uses TRBV5-1 with TRBJ1-1; D remains ambiguous. The length of the CDR3 is 15 residues. V lost 5 bases and J lost 5, with 19 bases in between. From germline, CDR1 is SGHRS and CDR2 YFSETQ. CDR3 protein: CASSSDTPRVTEAFF. CDR3 DNA sequence: TGCGCCAGCAGTTCTGATACCCCCCGGGTTACTGAAGCTTTCTTT.

This chain connects TRBV6-1 to TRBJ1-5, with D perhaps TRBD1 (5 bases). This CDR3 spans 15 amino acids. Germline V gene data show CDR1 as MNHNS and CDR2 as SASEGT. Trimming stripped 6 bases from V and 3 bases from J, with 15 bases between. CDR3 bases: TGTGCCAGCAGCGGGGGGGAGGGTTACAATCAGCCCCAGCATTTT. Its translation: CASSGGEGYNQPQHF.

Notes on this clone: The same CDR3 can be traced to other DNA sequences in this sample. This CDR3 is CASSPRTSGSSYEQYF. Here the CDR3 DNA reads TGTGCCAGCAGCCCCCGGACTAGCGGGAGCTCCTACGAGCAGTACTTC. This rearrangement joins TRBV7-8 to TRBJ2-7; 13 positions match TRBD2. Per germline, CDR1 SGHVS and CDR2 FQNEAQ. There are 16 residues in the CDR3. V shed 5 bases, J shed 0 bases, and the junction held 4 bases outside the gene matches.

The genes are TRBV5-1 and TRBJ1-1; unclear D gene. The CDR3 is 14 amino acids. In germline, CDR1 is SGHRS, CDR2 YFSETQ. V lost 2 bases to trimming and J lost 1 base, with 9 bases between them. The CDR3 region is CASSFSPGNTEAFF. CDR3 DNA sequence: TGCGCCAGCAGCTTTTCCCCGGGGAACACTGAAGCTTTCTTT.